This T cell receptor (beta chain) stems from a study of blood T cells in healthy people across ages (dated by TCRdb to the mid-2010s). Some background on the complete study: In model experiments, roughly one uniquely barcoded TCR beta cDNA molecule per two T cells was captured by template switching. The donors were divided into four age groups: young (average 16 years), middle-aged (over 35), aged (approximately 62) and long-lived (around 80). Using deep sequencing normalized with unique cDNA molecular identifiers, the study measured how TCR beta repertoire diversity changes with age. For two donors (one aged 18 to 30 and one aged 80 or older), the study analyzed two additional independent replicas of 1 million unique cDNA reads from the same blood draw. Overall study results and their limits: The percentage of naive T cells measured by flow cytometry correlated strongly with observed TCR beta diversity. As age increased, observed TCR beta diversity per million T cells dropped in a roughly linear way, and a significant reduction was already evident by age 40. The CMV infection status of donors was not known, potentially confounding age-related changes in expanded clonotypes. Because profiling used bulk unsorted PBMCs, naive and antigen-experienced compartments could not be compared conclusively. Compared with the aged group, the long-lived group had more naive CD4+ T cells, fewer expanded clones and increased TCR diversity, a pattern suggesting age selection. Estimates of total diversity based on one million sequenced T cells were considered lower bounds and underestimates.

The junction shows trimming of 3 bases on V and 4 bases on J, plus 3 bases between the germline ends. CDR1 DFQATT and CDR2 SNEGSKA were looked up in the germline V gene (reference sequence). The CDR3 goes from the cysteine to the phenylalanine over 10 residues. Here the CDR3 DNA is all that survives: 30 bases in frame from base 1. This clonotype occurred many times. Its antigen remains undetermined. Base qualities are missing; no much larger clone stands one base away. The receptor library was made with 5' RACE. The sample was run on an Illumina HiSeq 2500. A second PCR of roughly 7 to 12 cycles was performed with a sample-barcoded 5' primer and a J-beta primer mix. Each TCR beta cDNA molecule received a unique molecular identifier from a template-switch 5' adaptor carrying 12 random nucleotides. Each sample yielded at least 3 million CDR3-containing paired-end reads. All of the RNA was converted into first-strand cDNA using the Mint cDNA synthesis kit, with a TRBC-specific oligonucleotide serving as the primer. All cDNA was treated with uracil-DNA glycosylase and then went through a first 18-cycle PCR with the universal primers M1SS and BC2_uni_R. The study's processing was this. Each sample was normalized by randomly selecting 1 million high-quality reads, each carrying a distinct molecular identifier. Reads sharing molecular identifiers were discarded rather than binned into consensus sequences. MiTCR, set to a Q25 quality threshold and the strictest error-elimination algorithm, was used for CDR3 identification, clonotype clustering and error correction. A nonparametric unseen species model with Euler transformation was used to estimate a lower bound on total TCR beta diversity. TCRdb reprocessed the public reads (quality trimming at Q25 with fastp, clone calling with MiXCR) and kept in-frame beta chains. Every distinct CDR3 protein forms one entry, paired with its most common genes and DNA. The V and J calls and clone size come from TCRdb's table, not from the authors' own analysis. The sample data list 800,000 to 1,300,000 distinct CDR3 sequences, and about 25% of these were observed just once. Around 0.75% of the sample comes from the top ten.

The donors were a few dozen Caucasian individuals from Russia, aged roughly 6 to 100 years, who were systemically healthy. Each donor gave approximately 10 milliliters of peripheral blood, collected into EDTA-treated Vacutainer tubes. Ficoll-Paque density-gradient centrifugation was used to isolate PBMCs, with at least 6.5 million per sample. Trizol reagent was used to extract total RNA from PBMCs, with at least 5 micrograms per sample. The percentages of naive CD45RAhigh/CD27high T cells were determined by flow cytometry on a PBMC aliquot from every donor. These sequences were also reported in another study, on T cells of mothers and their children. The second study reports: Nine systemically healthy Caucasian individuals served as donors, namely three mothers together with their six children. cDNA synthesis used all of the extracted RNA, with roughly 1.5 ug of RNA in each 15 ul reaction. In the second PCR, sample barcodes and 2-4 random nucleotides were introduced via the M1S primer. Over 9 million TCR beta CDR3 reads were obtained for each mother, and 2.7 million or so reads were obtained for each child. Thymic selection shapes the output of TCR recombination in a similar way in related and unrelated pairs, and inherited differences have a minor effect. Normalized repertoire overlap was always found to be slightly, but never significantly, higher in related mother-child pairs than in unrelated mother-child pairs. No persistent microchimeric T cell clones were detected, at a sensitivity of 90 to 100 clones per million clonotypes. To look for features that set related mother-child pairs apart from unrelated individuals, the researchers ran deep NGS to compare the TCR beta repertoires of mothers and children. The mean age was around 40 +/- 4 years for the mothers and roughly 11 +/- 4 years for the children. After adapter ligation with NEBNext reagents, the libraries were sequenced on Illumina HiSeq 2000 with 100+100 nt paired-end reads. To prevent cross-contamination, the mother and child libraries were prepared a month apart and were sequenced in separate runs. Each donor had between about 500,000 and 2,300,000 distinct TCR beta clonotypes identified. Naive TCR beta clonotypes were estimated from low-frequency clonotypes matched to each donor's FACS-determined naive share, without sorting.

This sequence was found in a girl aged 2 to 10 in good health. In this chain, TRBV20-1 is recombined with TRBJ1-2; there is no confident call for the D gene. Sequenced: blood. The CDR3 sequence is CSARVYGYTF. The DNA sequence is TGCAGTGCTAGGGTCTATGGCTACACCTTC.